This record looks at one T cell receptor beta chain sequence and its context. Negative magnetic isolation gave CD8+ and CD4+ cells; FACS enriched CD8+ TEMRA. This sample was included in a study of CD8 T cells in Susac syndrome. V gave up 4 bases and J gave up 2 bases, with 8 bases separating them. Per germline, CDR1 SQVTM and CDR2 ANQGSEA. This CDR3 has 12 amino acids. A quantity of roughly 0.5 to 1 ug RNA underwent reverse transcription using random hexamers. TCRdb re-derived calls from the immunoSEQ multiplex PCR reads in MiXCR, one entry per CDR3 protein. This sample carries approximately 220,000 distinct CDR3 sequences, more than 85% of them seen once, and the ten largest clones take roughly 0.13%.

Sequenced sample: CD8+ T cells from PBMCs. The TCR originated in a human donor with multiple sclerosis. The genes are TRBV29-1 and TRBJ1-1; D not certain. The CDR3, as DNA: TGCAGCGTTGGTCGAACAAACACTGAAGCTTTCTTT. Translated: CSVGRTNTEAFF.